This T cell receptor beta chain was captured in a study of neurological immune-mediated disorders. Relative to its sample, this clonotype is medium-sized. In TCRdb, the 5' RACE reads were re-called with MiXCR into one record per CDR3 protein. The sample shows 15,000 to 20,000 distinct CDR3 sequences, about 2.6% of them seen only once. CDR1 is MNHEY and CDR2 is SVGEGT in the germline V gene. V lost 8 bases to trimming and J lost 3 bases; unmatched junction nucleotides: 1. The CDR3 is 14 amino acids. This receptor was obtained from a woman aged 18-29 years with multiple sclerosis. Input material: PBMCs. V is TRBV6-2 or TRBV6-3 and J is TRBJ2-1; TRBD2 aligns across 13 bases. CDR3 in DNA: TGTGCCAGCGGACTAGCGGGGGACTACAATGAGCAGTTCTTC. Translated, it gives CASGLAGDYNEQFF.